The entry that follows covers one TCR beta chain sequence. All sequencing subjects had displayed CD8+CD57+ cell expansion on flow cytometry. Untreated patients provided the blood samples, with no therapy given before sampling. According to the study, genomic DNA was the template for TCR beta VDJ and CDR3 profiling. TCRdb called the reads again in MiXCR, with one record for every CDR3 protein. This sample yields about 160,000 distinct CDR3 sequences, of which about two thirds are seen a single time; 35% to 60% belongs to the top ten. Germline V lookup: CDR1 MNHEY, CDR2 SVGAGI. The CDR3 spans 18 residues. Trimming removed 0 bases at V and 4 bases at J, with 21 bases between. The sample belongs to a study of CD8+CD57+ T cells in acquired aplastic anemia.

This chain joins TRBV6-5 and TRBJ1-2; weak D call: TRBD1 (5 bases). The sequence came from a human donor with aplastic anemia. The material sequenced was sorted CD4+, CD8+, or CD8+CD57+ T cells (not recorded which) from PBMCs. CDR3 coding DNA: TGTGCCAGCAGTTACTCCATCGGTTCAGGGATTGGGGTCTATGGCTACACCTTC. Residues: CASSYSIGSGIGVYGYTF.